This entry lists 32 T cell receptor beta chains sequenced from one sample in a study of cytomegalovirus exposure and HLA in healthy donors listed by TCRdb under 2017. Library generation was performed with the immunoSEQ multiplex PCR assay. For the multiplex PCR, a mixture combining 60 forward primers for TCR Vbeta segments and 13 reverse primers for TCR Jbeta segments was used. TCRdb limited this immuneACCESS table to in-frame rearrangements with V and J called. A share of clones is missing; checked studies link under half to unresolved V genes, and the rest is unexplained. The sample table records over 150,000 clones; roughly 80% of these occur just once. The ten largest account for about 4.5% of the sample. The sequencing input was PBMCs. The receptors come from a man aged 25-40 years in good health and CMV-seronegative.

CDR3 sequence (DNA): TGTGCCTGGAGTTTCGGGACAGCCCAGCTGTTTTTT. It translates to CAWSFGTAQLFF. The chain links TRBV30 to TRBJ2-2, with 7 bases fitting TRBD1. Germline trimming cut 2 bases from V and 12 bases from J; bases unmatched to any gene: 6. The germline gives CDR1 GTSNPN, CDR2 SVGIG (reference sequence). The CDR3 contains 12 residues.

DNA for the CDR3: TGTGCCTGGCAGGGATGGGAACGCGAGCAGTACTTC. Its translation: CAWQGWEREQYF. The V call is TRBV30, the J call TRBJ2-5, with D perhaps matching TRBD1 (5 bases). The DNA end lines up better with TRBJ2-7; the J call may be wrong. The CDR3 runs to 12 residues. Germline V CDR1 and CDR2: GTSNPN, SVGIG (reference sequence).

V gene TRBV11-2 combines with J gene TRBJ2-7; 7 bases agree with TRBD2. CDR3 size: 16 residues. Losses at the gene ends were 1 base for V and 2 bases for J; bases not matched to a gene: 8. Germline V lookup: CDR1 SGHAT, CDR2 FQNNGV. In DNA, the CDR3 is TGTGCCAGCAGCTTAGCTAGCGGTGCTAGCGCCTACGAGCAGTACTTC. Translating gives CASSLASGASAYEQYF.

J is TRBJ1-3 and V is TRBV11-2; 7 bases align to TRBD1. Germline CDR1 and CDR2: SGHAT and FQNNGV. Trimming at V came to 6 bases and at J to 4 bases, leaving 6 bases not matched to a gene. CDR3 length equals 14 residues. The CDR3 DNA reads as TGTGCCAGCAGAACGACAGGGACAGGAAACACCATATATTTT. Its protein product is CASRTTGTGNTIYF.

This clone was seen a single time. V gene TRBV5-4 combines with J gene TRBJ1-3; D call uncertain. The V and J ends lost 0 bases and 0 bases respectively, with 4 bases between them. The CDR3 is 14 residues long. CDR1 and CDR2 (germline): SGHNT, YYREEE (reference sequence). The CDR3 reads CASSLAVSGNTIYF. CDR3 DNA sequence: TGTGCCAGCAGCTTGGCAGTCTCTGGAAACACCATATATTTT.

The chain employs TRBV18 and TRBJ2-5; 9 bases map to TRBD1. Germline CDR1 is KGHSH and CDR2 is LQKENI. Germline trimming cut 3 bases from V and 2 bases from J; bases unmatched to any gene: 4. The length of the CDR3 is 15 residues. This CDR3 reads CASSPGGQGQETQYF. CDR3 DNA sequence: TGTGCCAGCTCACCTGGGGGACAGGGACAAGAGACCCAGTACTTC.

The chain uses TRBV2 and TRBJ2-1; D gene ambiguous. The V gene's germline CDR1 is SNHLY and CDR2 FYNNEI. The CDR3 length is 12 residues. Trimming pared 2 bases from V and 8 bases from J, leaving 7 bases between. The CDR3 region has the DNA TGTGCCAGCAGTGAATCGGGTGATGAGCAGTTCTTC. Its protein is CASSESGDEQFF.

The chain uses TRBV9 and TRBJ1-2, with no clear D. Trimming stripped 3 bases from V and 3 bases from J, with 12 bases between. The CDR3 length is 14 residues. Per germline, CDR1 SGDLS and CDR2 YYNGEE. CDR3 sequence: CASSATLGDYGYTF. CDR3 in DNA: TGTGCCAGCAGCGCGACCCTAGGAGACTATGGCTACACCTTC.

The genes are TRBV7-9 and TRBJ2-1, with D hard to call. The CDR3 covers 12 residues. Germline CDR1 and CDR2: SEHNR and FQNEAQ (reference sequence). Deletions cut 5 bases from V and 16 bases from J, with 18 bases between. DNA of the CDR3: TGTGCCAGCAGCACCGCCGCGGCAATCAATTTCTTC. Protein sequence: CASSTAAAINFF.

V usage is TRBV5-1 and J usage is TRBJ2-6, with D uncertain. Germline CDR1 reads SGHRS; CDR2 reads YFSETQ. The CDR3 runs 15 residues. The V gene lost 4 bases and the J gene lost 0 bases, with 8 bases spanning the gap. Here the CDR3 DNA reads TGCGCCAGCAGCCTTAGACACTCTGGGGCCAACGTCCTGACTTTC. It translates to CASSLRHSGANVLTF. Using reference TRBV5-1 and TRBJ2-6 for the parts outside the CDR3, the full variable domain is KAGVTQTPRYLIKTRGQQVTLSCSPISGHRSVSWYQQTPGQGLQFLFEYFSETQRNKGNFPGRFSGRQFSNSRSEMNVSTLELGDSALYLCASSLRHSGANVLTFGAGSRLTVL.

This rearrangement joins TRBV15 to TRBJ1-2, with D possibly being TRBD1 (5 bases). The CDR3 sequence is 15 residues long. Germline lookup yields CDR1 LNHNV and CDR2 YYDKDF (reference sequence). V lost 1 base, J lost 4 bases, and 13 bases lay in between. The CDR3 sequence is CATSRVTVWTYGYTF. The CDR3 DNA is TGTGCCACCAGCAGAGTGACAGTGTGGACCTATGGCTACACCTTC.

CDR3 loop: CASGQRQETQYF. The CDR3, as DNA: TGCGCCAGTGGACAGAGACAAGAGACCCAGTACTTC. The rearrangement joins TRBV5-1 to TRBJ2-5; perhaps TRBD1 as D (6 bases). Between the trimmed V and J ends, which lost 8 bases and 2 bases, there was a span of 10 bases. Per germline, CDR1 SGHRS and CDR2 YFSETQ. The CDR3 sequence is 12 residues long.

This rearrangement joins TRBV10-3 to TRBJ1-2, with TRBD1 identical over 7 bases. The J segment lost 1 base and the V segment lost 4 bases, leaving 6 bases of the junction unmatched. The germline gives CDR1 ENHRY, CDR2 SYGVKD. This CDR3 has 15 amino acids. CDR3 loop: CAISAPTGNNYGYTF. DNA for the CDR3: TGTGCCATCAGTGCCCCGACAGGGAATAACTATGGCTACACCTTC.

The chain couples TRBV4-3 to TRBJ2-7; D is possibly TRBD2 (7 bases). Per germline, CDR1 LGHNA and CDR2 YSLEER. The CDR3 runs 19 residues. Trimming cost V 0 bases and J 2 bases, with 23 bases left between them. The CDR3 DNA sequence: TGCGCCAGCAGCCAAGATGGGAGGGGGACGTGGGGGGGAACCTACGAGCAGTACTTC. It codes for CASSQDGRGTWGGTYEQYF.

The chain employs TRBV29-1 and TRBJ2-5; TRBD1 aligns across 7 bases. Germline lookup yields CDR1 SQVTM and CDR2 ANQGSEA. V was clipped by 2 bases and J by 3 bases; unmatched bases: 3. CDR3 size: 13 residues. The chain's CDR3 is CSVEPDREETQYF. CDR3 DNA: TGCAGCGTTGAACCAGACAGGGAAGAGACCCAGTACTTC.

The J gene is TRBJ2-7, the V gene TRBV7-9; D is ambiguous. Trimming left V 8 bases short and J 5 bases short, with 13 bases between. Germline V gene data show CDR1 as SEHNR and CDR2 as FQNEAQ (reference sequence). The CDR3 is 12 amino acids. The CDR3 here is CASETSEDEQYF. The CDR3 coding sequence is TGTGCCAGCGAAACTTCAGAGGACGAGCAGTACTTC.

The chain joins TRBV29-1 to TRBJ2-3; 7 positions match TRBD1. V was pared by 1 base and J by 1 base, with 11 bases of the junction left unmatched. CDR1 SQVTM and CDR2 ANQGSEA come from the germline V gene. CDR3 size: 17 residues. CDR3 protein: CSVEGWRTGDRTDTQYF. CDR3 DNA: TGCAGCGTTGAAGGGTGGCGTACAGGGGACCGCACAGATACGCAGTATTTT.

This sequence joins TRBV2 and TRBJ1-2; D remains unclear. Germline V gives CDR1 SNHLY, CDR2 FYNNEI. CDR3 length: 15 amino acids. Trimming removed 7 bases at V and 7 bases at J, with 22 bases between. In DNA, the CDR3 is TGTGCCAGCAATCCCCCGAGCCCCCAGGATAGTGGCTACACCTTC. It translates to CASNPPSPQDSGYTF.

This clone was counted between two and nine times. V and J are TRBV30 and TRBJ2-7, with 15 bases identical to TRBD2. The CDR3 length is 17 residues. Germline lookup yields CDR1 GTSNPN and CDR2 SVGIG (reference sequence). The ends lost 0 bases at V and 2 bases at J; junction bases unmatched: 5. CDR3 nucleotide sequence: TGTGCCTGGAGTGTACTCGGGACTAGCGGGGGGACCTACGAGCAGTACTTC. Its translation: CAWSVLGTSGGTYEQYF.

The chain employs TRBV5-1 and TRBJ1-1, with no clear D. V was trimmed by 1 base and J by 0 bases, leaving 10 bases between them. The CDR3 covers 15 residues. CDR1 is SGHRS, CDR2 YFSETQ, per germline. The CDR3 nucleotides are TGCGCCAGCAGCTTGACACAGAAACTGAACACTGAAGCTTTCTTT. This codes for CASSLTQKLNTEAFF.

The CDR3 here is CASSFGLRNSPLHF. CDR3 DNA sequence: TGTGCCAGCAGCTTCGGGTTGCGGAATTCACCCCTCCACTTT. The chain joins TRBV7-3 to TRBJ1-6, with no clear D. V was clipped by 3 bases and J by 7 bases, with 10 bases between them. The CDR3 runs to 14 residues. Germline CDR1 SGHTA, CDR2 FQGTGA.

This clone occurred once. The chain carries TRBV25-1 and TRBJ1-2; possibly TRBD1 for D (6 bases). In germline, CDR1 is MGHDK, CDR2 SYGVNS. The CDR3 is 16 amino acids. V lost 6 bases and J 5 bases, leaving 22 bases between the germline ends. In DNA, the CDR3 is TGTGCCAGCAGCCACAATTTTAGGGGGGGTAAATATGGCTACACCTTC. Amino acid sequence: CASSHNFRGGKYGYTF.

The rearrangement joins TRBV25-1 to TRBJ1-2; no clear D gene. This CDR3 is built from 13 residues. V was cut by 0 bases and J by 3 bases, with 5 bases left in between. CDR1 is MGHDK, CDR2 SYGVNS, per germline. The CDR3: CASSEYADYGYTF. DNA for the CDR3: TGTGCCAGCAGTGAATATGCAGACTATGGCTACACCTTC.

The chain has TRBV11-2 and TRBJ2-3; unclear D gene. Germline V gives CDR1 SGHAT, CDR2 FQNNGV. The CDR3 runs to 18 residues. The germline V and J ends were trimmed by 5 bases and 0 bases, with 21 bases remaining between them. The CDR3 DNA is TGTGCCAGCAGCCCGCTCAACGGAGCTATTCGAAGCACAGATACGCAGTATTTT. As protein: CASSPLNGAIRSTDTQYF.

The CDR3 spells CASSYVRTAYYGYTF. CDR3 bases: TGTGCCAGCAGTTACGTCAGGACAGCCTACTATGGCTACACCTTC. This chain uses TRBV6-5 with TRBJ1-2; D is possibly TRBD1 (6 bases). V lost 2 bases and J 3 bases, leaving 13 bases between the germline ends. The CDR3 consists of 15 residues. Germline-derived CDR1 and CDR2 are MNHEY and SVGAGI.

This clone was seen only a few times. The V call is TRBV28, the J call TRBJ2-7, with D maybe TRBD2 (6 bases). CDR1 is MDHEN, CDR2 SYDVKM, per germline. With 3 bases removed from V and 0 bases from J, the gap between germline ends came to 15 bases. The CDR3 sequence is 16 residues long. The CDR3 reads CASSFLRGSPSYEQYF. In DNA, the CDR3 is TGTGCCAGCAGTTTTCTCCGGGGGTCCCCCTCCTACGAGCAGTACTTC. Full variable domain (outside the CDR3, taken from reference TRBV28 and TRBJ2-7): DVKVTQSSRYLVKRTGEKVFLECVQDMDHENMFWYRQDPGLGLRLIYFSYDVKMKEKGDIPEGYSVSREKKERFSLILESASTNQTSMYLCASSFLRGSPSYEQYFGPGTRLTVT.

The CDR3 spells CASSPRRAGETQYF. The CDR3 region has the DNA TGTGCCAGCAGCCCTAGGAGGGCCGGGGAGACCCAGTACTTC. The genes are TRBV27 and TRBJ2-5; weak D call: TRBD2 (6 bases). Trimming took off 6 bases at V and 5 bases at J, with 16 bases between the two ends. Germline assignment: CDR1 MNHEY and CDR2 SMNVEV (reference sequence). This CDR3 has 14 amino acids.

The chain combines TRBV6-6 with TRBJ1-2, with unresolved D. The CDR3 is 14 residues long. The germline CDR1 and CDR2 sequences are MNHNY and SVGAGI (reference sequence). V was cut by 0 bases and J by 3 bases, with 8 bases left in between. The CDR3, as DNA: TGTGCCAGCAGTTACTCGCCGGGTCACTATGGCTACACCTTC. It codes for CASSYSPGHYGYTF.

The gene calls are TRBV7-8 and TRBJ1-3; TRBD1 matches at 7 bases. Germline V CDR1 and CDR2: SGHVS, FQNEAQ. V trimming: 6 bases; J trimming: 2 bases; junction bases outside the gene matches: 10. The length of the CDR3 is 16 residues. CDR3 loop: CASSTGTAAAGNTIYF. In DNA form, the CDR3 reads TGTGCCAGCAGTACGGGGACAGCAGCGGCTGGAAACACCATATATTTT.

The V and J genes are TRBV4-3 and TRBJ2-5, with 7 bases identical to TRBD2. Germline V gives CDR1 LGHNA, CDR2 YSLEER. The CDR3 contains 16 residues. Trimming removed 0 bases from V and 2 bases from J; junction bases left unmatched: 6. The CDR3: CASSQESGDYQETQYF. The CDR3 DNA reads TGCGCCAGCAGCCAAGAGAGCGGGGACTATCAAGAGACCCAGTACTTC.

The gene calls are TRBV2 and TRBJ1-2, with TRBD1 matching over 10 bases. The CDR3 loop spans 17 amino acids. Germline values: CDR1 SNHLY, CDR2 FYNNEI. After removal of 5 bases from V and 6 bases from J, the junction contained 15 bases not matched to a gene. CDR3 region: CASSKGQGIDMLHGYTF. CDR3 bases: TGTGCCAGCAGTAAGGGACAGGGGATCGACATGTTGCATGGCTACACCTTC.

This clone occurred once. The J gene is TRBJ1-5, the V gene TRBV4-2, with D maybe TRBD1 (6 bases). CDR3 length: 13 residues. V lost 3 bases, J lost 6 bases, and 9 bases lay in between. CDR1 is LGHNA and CDR2 is YNFKEQ in the germline V gene. CDR3 sequence: CASSQHRVQPQHF. For the CDR3, the DNA is TGTGCCAGCAGCCAGCACAGGGTTCAGCCCCAGCATTTT.